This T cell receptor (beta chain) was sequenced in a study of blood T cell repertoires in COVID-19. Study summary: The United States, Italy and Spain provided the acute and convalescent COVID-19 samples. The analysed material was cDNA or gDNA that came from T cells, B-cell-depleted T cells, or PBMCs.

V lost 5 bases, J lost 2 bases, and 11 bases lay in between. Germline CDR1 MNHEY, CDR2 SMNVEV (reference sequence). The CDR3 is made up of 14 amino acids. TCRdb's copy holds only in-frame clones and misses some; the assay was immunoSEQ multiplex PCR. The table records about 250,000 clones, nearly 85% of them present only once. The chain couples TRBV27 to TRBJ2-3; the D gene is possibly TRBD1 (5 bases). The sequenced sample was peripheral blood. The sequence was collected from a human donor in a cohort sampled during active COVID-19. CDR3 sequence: CASSQLGVTDTQYF. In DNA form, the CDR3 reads TGTGCCAGCAGTCAGCTAGGGGTCACAGATACGCAGTATTTT.